What follows is one T cell receptor beta chain and its context. TCRdb's table, derived via immunoSEQ multiplex PCR, lists solely in-frame clones and lacks some. This table holds 150,000 to 200,000 clones, around 92% found once. This specimen comes from a study of control samples from healthy donors and cancer patients. The CDR3 spans 13 residues. V dropped 1 base and J dropped 5 bases, with 8 bases sitting between them. The V gene's germline CDR1 is SNHLY and CDR2 FYNNEI. The sequence derives from a woman aged 40 to 49 in good health. V and J are TRBV2 and TRBJ1-1, with D maybe TRBD1 (6 bases). The sample consisted of blood. CDR3 DNA: TGTGCCAGCAGTGAAGACAGGGAGACTGAAGCTTTCTTT. Encoded protein: CASSEDRETEAFF.